This T cell receptor (beta chain) was sequenced in a study of T cells in pancreatic ductal adenocarcinoma. The CDR3 length is 15 residues. The ends were cut back, 4 bases at V and 1 base at J, with 13 bases in the middle. Per germline, CDR1 LNHDA and CDR2 SQIVND (reference sequence). No neoadjuvant therapy was given to the selected pancreatic ductal adenocarcinoma patients before their surgery. Using immunoSEQ multiplex PCR, the repertoire was profiled, and TCRdb retains in-frame clones only, with some absent. There are more than 85,000 clones in the sample; about 95% occur only once, and 3.1% lies in the top ten.

V usage is TRBV19 and J usage is TRBJ1-1, with unresolved D. The TCR was taken from a human donor with pancreatic ductal adenocarcinoma. The sequenced sample consisted of PBMCs. CDR3 bases: TGTGCCAGTAGTAGTCTGGGCCTGCCGAACACTGAAGCTTTCTTT. Translated: CASSSLGLPNTEAFF.